A single sample is the source of the 28 T cell receptor beta chains below, sequenced in a study of identical twins. From the 5' RACE reads, TCRdb called clonotypes with MiXCR, one entry per CDR3 protein. The data contain some 320,000 distinct CDR3 sequences, 12% of them seen just once; the ten biggest clones take up approximately 7.5%. These sequences were also reported in another study, on yellow fever vaccine responses in identical twins.

The sequencing input was CD8+ T cells sorted from blood. The receptors come from a woman aged 18-29 years in good health.

The chain recombines TRBV24-1 with TRBJ1-1, with no clear D. This CDR3 comprises 11 residues. The germline CDR1 and CDR2 sequences are KGHDR and SFDVKD. V was cut by 5 bases and J by 5 bases, with 5 bases left in between. The CDR3: CATSAGTEAFF. The CDR3 region has the DNA TGTGCCACCAGTGCGGGGACTGAAGCTTTCTTT.

A few counts support this clonotype. The V call is TRBV7-6, the J call TRBJ2-2, with a weak D call TRBD2 (6 bases). V lost 4 bases and J 0 bases, leaving 12 bases between the germline ends. This CDR3 has 16 amino acids. Germline values: CDR1 SGHVS, CDR2 FNYEAQ. The CDR3 loop reads CASSSAGLPNTGELFF. DNA of the CDR3: TGTGCCAGCAGCTCGGCGGGACTCCCGAACACCGGGGAGCTGTTTTTT. Filled out from reference TRBV7-6 and TRBJ2-2, the complete variable domain reads GAGVSQSPRYKVTKRGQDVALRCDPISGHVSLYWYRQALGQGPEFLTYFNYEAQQDKSGLPNDRFSAERPEGSISTLTIQRTEQRDSAMYRCASSSAGLPNTGELFFGEGSRLTVL.

Concerning this clonotype itself: One end of the junction fails to match germline, which may point to a read error. The chain couples TRBV29-1 to TRBJ2-5, with TRBD1 identical over 9 bases. The CDR3 totals 10 residues. Per the germline V gene, CDR1 is SQVTM and CDR2 is ANQGSEA. The CDR3 region is CTGGGETQYF. CDR3 nucleotide sequence: TGTACAGGGGGCGGTGAGACCCAGTACTTC.

This clonotype was seen only a few times. CDR3 in amino acids: CASSGRGEAEAFF. DNA of the CDR3: TGTGCCAGCAGTGGTCGAGGGGAGGCTGAAGCTTTCTTT. J is TRBJ1-1 and V is TRBV7-9; possibly TRBD1 for D (5 bases). This CDR3 contains 13 residues. Germline CDR1 SEHNR, CDR2 FQNEAQ (reference sequence). Trimming cost V 6 bases and J 6 bases, with 14 bases left between them.

Only a few counts were recorded for this clonotype. The chain uses TRBV7-6 and TRBJ2-1, with a weak D call TRBD2 (6 bases). The CDR3 is 17 residues long. Germline-derived CDR1 and CDR2 are SGHVS and FNYEAQ. Trimming pared 5 bases from V and 7 bases from J, leaving 24 bases between. For the CDR3, the DNA is TGTGCCAGCAGCGAACAAAACGGGGGACTGGCCTTGAATGAGCAGTTCTTC. Its protein product is CASSEQNGGLALNEQFF.

This clonotype was found a few times. This chain uses TRBV28 with TRBJ2-7; TRBD2 is a possible D gene (5 bases). CDR1 and CDR2 (germline): MDHEN, SYDVKM. CDR3 length: 15 amino acids. The ends were cut back, 3 bases at V and 2 bases at J, with 14 bases in the middle. The CDR3 protein is CASSFYGRATYEQYF. As DNA, the CDR3 is TGTGCCAGCAGTTTTTACGGGCGGGCAACCTACGAGCAGTACTTC.

This clonotype came up a few times. The chain combines TRBV10-2 with TRBJ2-7; TRBD1 aligns across 9 bases. After removal of 1 base from V and 1 base from J, the junction contained 5 bases not matched to a gene. The V gene's germline CDR1 is WSHSY and CDR2 SAAADI. The CDR3 extends over 16 amino acids. The CDR3: CASSEYGTGTSYEQYV. DNA for the CDR3: TGCGCCAGCAGTGAGTACGGGACAGGGACATCCTACGAGCAGTACGTC.

This clonotype was recorded many times. The J gene is TRBJ2-7, the V gene TRBV4-1, with D unclear. There are 15 residues in the CDR3. Germline-derived CDR1 and CDR2 are MGHRA and YSYEKL. V lost 0 bases and J lost 0, with 9 bases in between. The CDR3 DNA reads TGCGCCAGCAGCCAAGAGGGTTATGGCTCCTACGAGCAGTACGTC. Protein product: CASSQEGYGSYEQYV.

The chain employs TRBV4-1 and TRBJ1-5; 7 positions agree with TRBD1. Germline V lookup: CDR1 MGHRA, CDR2 YSYEKL. This CDR3 region has 15 residues. V shed 4 bases, J shed 4 bases, and the junction held 7 bases outside the gene matches. DNA for the CDR3: TGCGCCAGCAGCCCGGATACGACAGGGAATCAGCCCCAGCATTTT. Its translation is CASSPDTTGNQPQHF.

This clonotype was recorded a few times. This chain connects TRBV9 to TRBJ1-1; maybe TRBD1 (6 bases). The CDR3 is made up of 14 amino acids. Germline V gene data show CDR1 as SGDLS and CDR2 as YYNGEE. Trimming took 4 bases from V and 3 from J, leaving 13 bases between them. In DNA form, the CDR3 reads TGTGCCAGCAGCCCCTACAGGGTGGACACTGAAGCTTTCTTT. Its protein product is CASSPYRVDTEAFF. The variable domain in full, with the rest retrieved from reference TRBV9 and TRBJ1-1, is DSGVTQTPKHLITATGQRVTLRCSPRSGDLSVYWYQQSLDQGLQFLIQYYNGEERAKGNILERFSAQQFPDLHSELNLSSLELGDSALYFCASSPYRVDTEAFFGQGTRLTVV.

This clonotype has just a few counts. The chain joins TRBV7-9 to TRBJ2-3; D uncertain. The V gene's germline CDR1 is SEHNR and CDR2 FQNEAQ (reference sequence). The CDR3 covers 11 residues. V was shortened by 8 bases and J by 0 bases, with 3 bases between the two germline ends. The CDR3 DNA is TGTGCCAGCGCTAGCACAGATACGCAGTATTTT. Protein sequence: CASASTDTQYF.

This clonotype was seen repeatedly, ten times or more. The chain employs TRBV20-1 and TRBJ2-7; D perhaps matches TRBD1 (6 bases). The CDR3 consists of 14 residues. The ends were cut back, 5 bases at V and 0 bases at J, with 14 bases in the middle. Germline values: CDR1 DFQATT, CDR2 SNEGSKA (reference sequence). The CDR3 DNA reads as TGCAGTGCTCATACAGGGCACGTCTCCTACGAGCAGTACTTC. Amino acid sequence: CSAHTGHVSYEQYF.

In its sample, this clonotype was seen many times. V gene TRBV7-7 combines with J gene TRBJ2-7; D might be TRBD1 (6 bases). V lost 3 bases, J lost 4 bases, and 10 bases lay in between. Per the germline V gene, CDR1 is SSHAT and CDR2 is FNYEAQ (reference sequence). The CDR3 sequence is 13 residues long. CDR3: CASSLAGEYEQYF. The CDR3, as DNA: TGTGCCAGCAGCTTGGCAGGGGAATACGAGCAGTACTTC. Full variable domain (rest looked up from reference TRBV7-7 and TRBJ2-7): GAGVSQSPRYKVTKRGQDVTLRCDPISSHATLYWYQQALGQGPEFLTYFNYEAQPDKSGLPSDRFSAERPEGSISTLTIQRTEQRDSAMYRCASSLAGEYEQYFGPGTRLTVT.

V usage is TRBV6-2 or TRBV6-3 and J usage is TRBJ2-5; 8 bases map to TRBD2. Germline V CDR1 and CDR2: MNHEY, SVGEGT. V dropped 7 bases and J dropped 2; count of bases not matched to a gene: 6. This CDR3 region has 14 residues. For the CDR3, the DNA is TGTGCCAGCACCCAGGGCGGGAGGCAAGAGACCCAGTACTTC. Translation gives CASTQGGRQETQYF.

This clonotype was seen more than once but under ten times. The chain joins TRBV29-1 to TRBJ2-1; 11 bases are a match to TRBD2. The CDR3 loop spans 16 amino acids. The V segment lost 0 bases and the J segment 4 bases; nucleotides outside the gene matches: 5. Germline V lookup: CDR1 SQVTM, CDR2 ANQGSEA. The CDR3 sequence is CSVEDLRLAGYNEQFF. The CDR3, as DNA: TGCAGCGTTGAAGATCTTCGACTAGCGGGATACAATGAGCAGTTCTTC.

The CDR3 loop reads CSVEDGGNSYNEQFF. The CDR3, as DNA: TGCAGCGTTGAAGATGGCGGGAACTCCTACAATGAGCAGTTCTTC. The V gene is TRBV29-1, the J gene TRBJ2-1; D may be TRBD2 (6 bases). Germline V gene lookup returns CDR1 SQVTM and CDR2 ANQGSEA. The CDR3 sequence is 15 residues long. The V end was cut by 0 bases, the J end by 0 bases, with 9 bases between.

The V gene is TRBV13, the J gene TRBJ1-2; 12 nucleotides match TRBD1. The ends lost 0 bases at V and 6 bases at J; junction bases unmatched: 2. Germline CDR1 and CDR2: PRHDT and FYEKMQ (reference sequence). The CDR3 is 15 amino acids. The CDR3 nucleotides read TGTGCCAGCAGCTTAGGGGGGACAGGGGGCCATGGCTACACCTTC. It is translated as CASSLGGTGGHGYTF.

The V gene is TRBV7-9, the J gene TRBJ2-1; weak D call: TRBD2 (5 bases). Per the germline V gene, CDR1 is SEHNR and CDR2 is FQNEAQ (reference sequence). This CDR3 comprises 15 residues. Deletions cut 2 bases from V and 4 bases from J, with 12 bases between. The DNA for the CDR3 is TGTGCCAGCAGCTTACCAGCGGTTGAATACAATGAGCAGTTCTTC. It codes for CASSLPAVEYNEQFF.

This clonotype was detected a few times. This sequence joins TRBV5-4 and TRBJ2-1; maybe TRBD1 (6 bases). In germline, CDR1 is SGHNT, CDR2 YYREEE (reference sequence). This CDR3 contains 15 residues. Trimming left V 5 bases short and J 5 bases short, with 17 bases between. CDR3 in DNA: TGTGCCAGCAGTGCGGGTTGGGCAGGGGACAATGAGCAGTTCTTC. Translated: CASSAGWAGDNEQFF.

This clonotype was observed many times. The V gene is TRBV28, the J gene TRBJ2-1; D gene unclear. The CDR3 runs to 14 residues. Germline-derived CDR1 and CDR2 are MDHEN and SYDVKM. Trimming stripped 4 bases from V and 0 bases from J, with 7 bases between. The CDR3 loop reads CASSYSSSYNEQFF. DNA for the CDR3: TGTGCCAGCAGTTACAGCAGCTCCTACAATGAGCAGTTCTTC.

The genes are TRBV20-1 and TRBJ1-4; TRBD1 matches at 8 bases. The length of the CDR3 is 16 residues. The V gene end was trimmed by 3 bases and the J gene end by 0 bases; junction bases not matched to a gene: 6. The germline V gene has CDR1 DFQATT and CDR2 SNEGSKA (reference sequence). The CDR3 reads CSASLGTGATNEKLFF. CDR3 DNA sequence: TGCAGTGCTAGTCTCGGGACAGGCGCAACTAATGAAAAACTGTTTTTT.

As to this clonotype: Possible read error: a much larger clone is one base away. The V call is TRBV3-1, the J call TRBJ1-6; D may be TRBD1 (6 bases). The CDR3 has 15 residues. Germline CDR1 is LGHDT and CDR2 is YNNKEL (reference sequence). CDR3 sequence (DNA): TGTGCCTGCAGCCAAGATTACGTCGGGGGCTCACCCCTCCACTTT. As protein: CACSQDYVGGSPLHF.

This rearrangement joins TRBV12-3 or TRBV12-4 to TRBJ2-7, with 9 bases identical to TRBD2. There are 12 residues in the CDR3. The trim removed 7 bases at V and 7 bases at J, leaving 5 bases unmatched. Here the CDR3 DNA reads TGTGCCAGCAACGCGGGGGGGTGGGAGCAGTACTTC. Amino acids: CASNAGGWEQYF.

This clonotype was found a few times. The V and J genes are TRBV9 and TRBJ2-3, with 11 positions matching TRBD2. The CDR3 is made up of 15 amino acids. Germline V gene sequence: CDR1 SGDLS, CDR2 YYNGEE. V trimming: 3 bases; J trimming: 6 bases; junction bases outside the gene matches: 6. Here the CDR3 DNA reads TGTGCCAGCAGCGATACTAGCGGGAGCGAGGATACGCAGTATTTT. Protein product: CASSDTSGSEDTQYF.

V and J are TRBV27 and TRBJ2-3; D may match TRBD1 or TRBD2 (5 bases each). Trimming cost V 7 bases and J 2 bases, with 13 bases left between them. The CDR3 consists of 14 residues. Looked up from germline, CDR1 is MNHEY and CDR2 is SMNVEV (reference sequence). In DNA, the CDR3 is TGTGCCAGCATGAGGGGTGGGATCACAGATACGCAGTATTTT. As protein: CASMRGGITDTQYF.

The CDR3 sequence is CATSRTTGTIYNEQFF. The CDR3 DNA reads TGTGCCACCAGCAGAACTACCGGGACGATCTACAATGAGCAGTTCTTC. The chain has TRBV15 and TRBJ2-1; tentatively, D is TRBD1 or TRBD2 (5 bases each). The germline CDR1 and CDR2 sequences are LNHNV and YYDKDF (reference sequence). The V gene lost 2 bases and the J gene lost 3 bases, with 14 bases spanning the gap. The CDR3 is 16 amino acids.

V is TRBV18 and J is TRBJ2-4; D is possibly TRBD1 (6 bases). The CDR3 sequence is 13 residues long. In germline, CDR1 is KGHSH, CDR2 LQKENI. V dropped 7 bases and J dropped 8 bases, with 15 bases sitting between them. The CDR3 region has the DNA TGTGCCAGCTTCGGGATGGGGGCTGACATTCAGTACTTC. Amino acid sequence: CASFGMGADIQYF.

This clonotype showed up many times. V is TRBV4-1 and J is TRBJ1-6; 8 bases agree with TRBD1. CDR1 is MGHRA and CDR2 is YSYEKL in the germline V gene. V was pared by 3 bases and J by 3 bases, with 4 bases of the junction left unmatched. The length of the CDR3 is 16 residues. The CDR3 sequence: CASSHSDRGYNSPLHF. The DNA for the CDR3 is TGCGCCAGCAGCCATTCCGACAGGGGCTATAATTCACCCCTCCACTTT.